Shown below are 32 T cell receptor beta chains from a single sample sequenced in a study of T cells in Graves' hyperthyroidism and ophthalmopathy. Amplification of TCR beta CDR3 regions was performed using RNA transcripts as template. The primer set for the first-round RT-PCR of the TCR CDR3 was HTBI. TCRdb reanalysed the multiplex PCR reads using MiXCR and keeps one entry per CDR3 protein. The data show about 500,000 distinct CDR3 sequences, with approximately 16% seen just once and about 31% held by the top ten. Input material: blood. The receptors derive from a woman under 40 with Graves' ophthalmopathy.

The chain carries TRBV4-3 and TRBJ2-5; D is ambiguous. The CDR3 runs 18 residues. The germline gives CDR1 LGHNA, CDR2 YSLEER. V dropped 0 bases and J dropped 0 bases, with 17 bases sitting between them. CDR3 DNA: TGCGCCAGCAGCCAAGATCCGGTTGACGGTCTGTACCAAGAGACCCAGTACTTC. Its protein product is CASSQDPVDGLYQETQYF.

This clonotype has at least ten counts. CDR3: CASFEGWSGELFF. The CDR3, as DNA: TGTGCCAGCTTCGAGGGCTGGTCCGGGGAGCTGTTTTTT. This chain links TRBV28 with TRBJ2-2, with D perhaps TRBD2 (5 bases). The CDR3 is 13 amino acids. V was trimmed by 8 bases and J by 6 bases, leaving 13 bases between them. Looked up from germline, CDR1 is MDHEN and CDR2 is SYDVKM.

The chain recombines TRBV15 with TRBJ2-2; D uncertain. Trimming left V 5 bases short and J 6 bases short, with 4 bases between. The CDR3 has 11 amino acids. Germline V gene data show CDR1 as LNHNV and CDR2 as YYDKDF (reference sequence). The CDR3 loop is CATSRPGELFF. CDR3 bases: TGTGCCACCAGCCGCCCCGGGGAGCTGTTTTTT.

This clonotype was observed at least ten times. The V gene is TRBV20-1, the J gene TRBJ2-3; no clear D gene. Trimming took off 5 bases at V and 2 bases at J, with 8 bases between the two ends. CDR3 size: 12 residues. Germline assignment: CDR1 DFQATT and CDR2 SNEGSKA (reference sequence). DNA of the CDR3: TGCAGTGCTCCCTCCGACACAGATACGCAGTATTTT. It translates to CSAPSDTDTQYF.

Ten or more counts support this clonotype. The rearrangement links TRBV7-8 to TRBJ2-7; tentatively, D is TRBD1 (5 bases). V was pared by 5 bases and J by 0 bases, with 14 bases between. The CDR3 consists of 15 residues. CDR1 and CDR2 (germline): SGHVS, FQNEAQ. Written as DNA, the CDR3 is TGTGCCAGCAGCAGTGGGGCCAAGAGCTCCTACGAGCAGTACTTC. This encodes CASSSGAKSSYEQYF.

This clonotype was recorded at least ten times. The J gene is TRBJ2-7, the V gene TRBV28; the D gene is possibly TRBD1 (6 bases). This CDR3 region has 13 residues. Germline V lookup: CDR1 MDHEN, CDR2 SYDVKM. V lost 7 bases and J 2 bases, leaving 12 bases between the germline ends. The CDR3 is CASKVGTTYEQYF. The DNA of the CDR3 is TGTGCCAGCAAGGTGGGGACAACCTACGAGCAGTACTTC.

V gene TRBV24-1 combines with J gene TRBJ2-5; TRBD1 matches 10 bases. J lost 5 bases, V lost 3 bases, and 5 bases had no gene match. The CDR3 totals 15 residues. The germline V gene encodes CDR1 KGHDR and CDR2 SFDVKD. CDR3 region: CATSDPGQGYETQYF. The CDR3 coding sequence is TGTGCCACCAGTGATCCGGGACAGGGGTACGAGACCCAGTACTTC.

This clonotype was recorded many times. The chain recombines TRBV6-1 with TRBJ2-1; possible D gene TRBD1, 6 bases. Trimming pared 5 bases from V and 2 bases from J, leaving 13 bases between. CDR3 size: 15 residues. Germline V gene lookup returns CDR1 MNHNS and CDR2 SASEGT. CDR3 DNA: TGTGCCAGCAGTCCAATCGGACAGACCTACAATGAGCAGTTCTTC. Protein product: CASSPIGQTYNEQFF.

This clonotype was seen a single time. Given a much more abundant clone one base away, this may be a read error. The chain joins TRBV12-3 or TRBV12-4 to TRBJ2-7; perhaps TRBD2 as D (6 bases). The V gene lost 6 bases and the J gene lost 2 bases, with 11 bases spanning the gap. The CDR3 runs 13 residues. This chain's CDR3 is CASRGLNPYEQYF. The CDR3 DNA follows: TGTGCCAGCAGGGGACTTAACCCCTACGAGCAGTACTTC.

This clonotype occurred a few times. J is TRBJ1-6 and V is TRBV30; the D gene is possibly TRBD1 (5 bases). V was trimmed by 1 base and J by 11 bases, leaving 18 bases between them. CDR1 is GTSNPN and CDR2 is SVGIG in the germline V gene (reference sequence). CDR3 length: 15 amino acids. The CDR3 spells CAWSAWRGVYPPLHF. DNA of the CDR3: TGTGCCTGGAGTGCCTGGCGGGGGGTGTATCCACCCCTCCACTTT.

V gene TRBV10-3 combines with J gene TRBJ2-7, with D perhaps TRBD1 or TRBD2 (5 bases each). The CDR3 is made up of 14 amino acids. Looked up from germline, CDR1 is ENHRY and CDR2 is SYGVKD. Deletions cut 4 bases from V and 7 bases from J, with 17 bases between. This chain's CDR3 is CAISGTTSDLEQYF. CDR3 DNA sequence: TGTGCCATCAGTGGGACAACCTCGGACTTGGAGCAGTACTTC.

This clonotype appeared a few times. The J gene is TRBJ2-2, the V gene TRBV5-1; TRBD1 might be the D (6 bases). This CDR3 is built from 15 residues. V was trimmed by 4 bases and J by 2 bases, leaving 12 bases between them. Per the germline V gene, CDR1 is SGHRS and CDR2 is YFSETQ. CDR3: CASSPLDRNTGELFF. The CDR3 DNA sequence: TGCGCCAGCAGCCCATTGGACAGAAACACCGGGGAGCTGTTTTTT.

The genes are TRBV10-1 and TRBJ1-6, with D unclear. Trimming took off 4 bases at V and 14 bases at J, with 18 bases between the two ends. CDR3 length equals 14 residues. Germline assignment: CDR1 WNHNN and CDR2 SYGVQD (reference sequence). CDR3 amino acids: CASSVRHGLFTLHF. Here the CDR3 DNA reads TGCGCCAGCAGTGTGCGACACGGGTTGTTCACCCTCCACTTT.

V gene TRBV12-3 or TRBV12-4 combines with J gene TRBJ2-6, with TRBD1 identical over 11 bases. V trimming: 5 bases; J trimming: 1 base; junction bases outside the gene matches: 4. This CDR3 is built from 17 residues. The CDR3 region is CASSTRDRGSGANVLTF. CDR3 coding DNA: TGTGCCAGCAGTACCCGGGACAGGGGGTCTGGGGCCAACGTCCTGACTTTC.

The table lists this clonotype with many counts. The gene calls are TRBV20-1 and TRBJ2-1, with 7 positions matching TRBD1. The CDR3 has 14 amino acids. Germline values: CDR1 DFQATT, CDR2 SNEGSKA (reference sequence). V trimming: 6 bases; J trimming: 0 bases; junction bases outside the gene matches: 5. This CDR3 is CSAPTGSSYNEQFF. CDR3 nucleotides: TGCAGTGCCCCGACAGGGAGCTCCTACAATGAGCAGTTCTTC.

The CDR3 nucleotides read TGTGCCAGCATCGGGCGGAGCGGGAGCTACAATGAGCAGTTCTTC. It encodes CASIGRSGSYNEQFF. This chain links TRBV25-1 with TRBJ2-1, with 8 bases that match TRBD2. V shed 7 bases and J 3 bases; nucleotides not matched to a gene: 8. Germline lookup yields CDR1 MGHDK and CDR2 SYGVNS. The CDR3 covers 15 residues.

The sample holds many counts of this clonotype. V is TRBV20-1 and J is TRBJ2-5, with D possibly being TRBD2 (5 bases). Per the germline V gene, CDR1 is DFQATT and CDR2 is SNEGSKA (reference sequence). Trimming left V 3 bases short and J 0 bases short, with 14 bases between. The CDR3 length is 15 residues. CDR3 amino acids: CSASFFGRDQETQYF. CDR3 nucleotides: TGCAGTGCTAGCTTTTTCGGGCGGGACCAAGAGACCCAGTACTTC.

This clonotype occurred a few times. This chain connects TRBV4-1 to TRBJ2-7, with D possibly TRBD2 on 6 matching bases. V lost 1 base, J lost 0 bases, and 19 bases lay in between. This CDR3 is 18 amino acids long. Per germline, CDR1 MGHRA and CDR2 YSYEKL. CDR3: CASSQVVLSGWSSYEQYF. The CDR3 DNA is TGCGCCAGCAGCCAAGTAGTATTAAGCGGGTGGAGCTCCTACGAGCAGTACTTC.

This clonotype showed up many times. The chain employs TRBV5-1 and TRBJ2-1, with 9 bases fitting TRBD2. The germline V gene has CDR1 SGHRS and CDR2 YFSETQ. This CDR3 is built from 15 residues. V lost 0 bases to trimming and J lost 11 bases; unmatched junction nucleotides: 9. As DNA, the CDR3 is TGCGCCAGCAGCTTGGAAATAGCGGGAGCCCCCCAGCAGTTCTTC. Translation: CASSLEIAGAPQQFF.

This clonotype was found a few times. This rearrangement joins TRBV12-3 or TRBV12-4 to TRBJ1-5; D is possibly TRBD1 (6 bases). The CDR3 contains 16 residues. Trimming cost V 5 bases and J 7 bases, with 21 bases left between them. The CDR3 spells CASSPKGRGGQQPQHF. CDR3 coding DNA: TGTGCCAGCAGTCCGAAAGGCCGGGGGGGGCAGCAGCCCCAGCATTTT.

This clonotype came up a few times. CDR3 in DNA: TGTGCCAGCAGCTTAAGGGGCAGCGACTATGGCTACACCTTC. Amino acids: CASSLRGSDYGYTF. The chain links TRBV11-2 to TRBJ1-2, with D possibly being TRBD1 (5 bases). Trimming pared 2 bases from V and 3 bases from J, leaving 10 bases between. From germline, CDR1 is SGHAT and CDR2 FQNNGV. This CDR3 has 14 residues.

This clonotype was detected a few times. The chain carries TRBV4-3 and TRBJ1-1; D is uncertain. The CDR3 has 14 residues. Trimming stripped 3 bases from V and 9 bases from J, with 17 bases between. Germline CDR1 and CDR2: LGHNA and YSLEER. The CDR3 bases are TGCGCCAGCAGCCAGGAAGTGTGGACTGACCAAGCTTTCTTT. Translating gives CASSQEVWTDQAFF.

The CDR3 coding sequence is TGTGCCAGCAGCTTAGATTCGAGTATCAGGGAAGGAGCTTTCTTT. It specifies CASSLDSSIREGAFF. The chain uses TRBV7-2 and TRBJ1-1, with D possibly matching TRBD1 (5 bases). CDR1 SGHTA and CDR2 FQGNSA come from the germline V gene. This CDR3 spans 15 amino acids. The V gene lost 1 base and the J gene lost 10 bases, with 19 bases spanning the gap.

This clonotype was found a few times. The chain uses TRBV12-3 or TRBV12-4 and TRBJ2-1; D perhaps matches TRBD1 (6 bases). The CDR3 runs 13 residues. V was trimmed by 1 base and J by 9 bases, leaving 10 bases between them. The CDR3, as DNA: TGTGCCAGCAGTTTAGGAACAGGGACTGAGCAGTTCTTC. Translating it yields CASSLGTGTEQFF.

This clonotype has ten or more counts. The chain couples TRBV28 to TRBJ2-7; tentative D call: TRBD2 (5 bases). The CDR3 sequence is 14 residues long. V was trimmed by 2 bases and J by 0 bases, leaving 8 bases between them. The germline V gene has CDR1 MDHEN and CDR2 SYDVKM. The CDR3 nucleotides are TGTGCCAGCAGTTTAACGGGAAGCTCCTACGAGCAGTACTTC. It encodes CASSLTGSSYEQYF.

This clonotype has more than one count but fewer than ten. This sequence joins TRBV20-1 and TRBJ1-5; 9 bases match TRBD1. This CDR3 has 17 residues. The germline CDR1 and CDR2 sequences are DFQATT and SNEGSKA (reference sequence). The J segment lost 4 bases and the V segment lost 3 bases, leaving 13 bases of the junction unmatched. CDR3 residues: CSARFAGQGWENQPQHF. As DNA, the CDR3 is TGCAGTGCTAGGTTCGCCGGACAGGGGTGGGAAAATCAGCCCCAGCATTTT.

CDR3 protein: CARNRQVNEKLFF. CDR3 nucleotides: TGTGCCAGGAATCGACAGGTTAATGAAAAACTGTTTTTT. V gene TRBV28 combines with J gene TRBJ1-4; the D gene is possibly TRBD1 (6 bases). The length of the CDR3 is 13 residues. V dropped 9 bases and J dropped 4 bases, with 12 bases sitting between them. CDR1 MDHEN and CDR2 SYDVKM come from the germline V gene.

This clonotype has a handful of counts. The chain recombines TRBV20-1 with TRBJ2-7; D not certain. The CDR3 has 14 amino acids. Germline CDR1 is DFQATT and CDR2 is SNEGSKA (reference sequence). The germline V and J ends were trimmed by 5 bases and 4 bases, with 18 bases remaining between them. This chain's CDR3 is CSALGRGLSYEQYF. In nucleotides, the CDR3 is TGCAGTGCTCTTGGACGAGGCCTATCGTACGAGCAGTACTTC.

In this sample, this clonotype turned up many times. The chain combines TRBV28 with TRBJ2-3, with 13 bases matching TRBD2. Germline V CDR1 and CDR2: MDHEN, SYDVKM. The V and J ends lost 2 bases and 4 bases, in that order; junction bases with no gene match: 3. This CDR3 is built from 16 residues. In nucleotides, the CDR3 is TGTGCCAGCAGTTTAACTAGCGGGAGGGCCTCAGATACGCAGTATTTT. Its translation is CASSLTSGRASDTQYF.

V and J are TRBV9 and TRBJ1-2; the D is unclear. Germline V gene lookup returns CDR1 SGDLS and CDR2 YYNGEE. V lost 0 bases, J lost 2 bases, and 8 bases lay in between. The CDR3 is made up of 14 amino acids. Here the CDR3 reads CASSVGGGNYGYTF. The CDR3 nucleotides are TGTGCCAGCAGCGTAGGTGGAGGGAACTATGGCTACACCTTC.

This clonotype showed up many times. This chain links TRBV6-1 with TRBJ2-7, with a possible D match to TRBD2 (6 bases). The germline V gene has CDR1 MNHNS and CDR2 SASEGT. CDR3 length equals 14 residues. V lost 5 bases and J 6 bases, leaving 17 bases between the germline ends. The CDR3 loop is CASSISTSTGEQYF. The DNA for the CDR3 is TGTGCCAGCAGTATATCGACTAGTACGGGCGAGCAGTACTTC.

At least ten counts were recorded for this clonotype. The rearrangement uses TRBV4-3 and TRBJ1-2; 10 bases map to TRBD1. The V gene end was trimmed by 2 bases and the J gene end by 8 bases; junction bases not matched to a gene: 11. The length of the CDR3 is 16 residues. The germline V gene has CDR1 LGHNA and CDR2 YSLEER. CDR3 in DNA: TGCGCCAGCAGCCAATCCAGGACAGGGGGAACCGACGGCTACACCTTC. This gives the protein CASSQSRTGGTDGYTF.